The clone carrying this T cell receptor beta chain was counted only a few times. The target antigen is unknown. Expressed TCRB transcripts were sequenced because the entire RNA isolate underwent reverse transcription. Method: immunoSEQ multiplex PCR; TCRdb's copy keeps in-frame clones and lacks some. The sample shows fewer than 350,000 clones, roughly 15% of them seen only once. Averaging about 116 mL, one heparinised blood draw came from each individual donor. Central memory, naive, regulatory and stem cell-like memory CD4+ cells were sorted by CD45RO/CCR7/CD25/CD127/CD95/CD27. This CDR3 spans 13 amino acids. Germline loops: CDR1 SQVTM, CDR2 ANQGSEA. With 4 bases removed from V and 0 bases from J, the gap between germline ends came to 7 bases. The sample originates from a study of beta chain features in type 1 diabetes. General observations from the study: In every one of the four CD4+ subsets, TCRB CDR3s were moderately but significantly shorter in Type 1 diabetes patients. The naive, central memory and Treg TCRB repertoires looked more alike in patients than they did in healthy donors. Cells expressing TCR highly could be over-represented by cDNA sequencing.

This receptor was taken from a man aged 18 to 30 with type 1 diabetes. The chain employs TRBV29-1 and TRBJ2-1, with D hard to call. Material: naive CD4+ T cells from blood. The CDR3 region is CSVGGDSYNEQFF. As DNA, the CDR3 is TGCAGCGTTGGCGGTGACTCCTACAATGAGCAGTTCTTC.